This T cell receptor beta chain was profiled in a study of blood T cell repertoires in COVID-19. Study-wide context: Acute and convalescent COVID-19 specimens originated in the United States, Italy and Spain.

Trimming took off 5 bases at V and 5 bases at J, with 13 bases between the two ends. Germline assignment: CDR1 SGHAT and CDR2 FQNNGV. The CDR3 sequence is 14 residues long. Only in-frame clones appear in the TCRdb table, and some are missing; sequencing was by immunoSEQ multiplex PCR. This table has 440,000 or so clones, roughly 90% appearing once. Those enrolled in Seattle joined during active infection and were followed longitudinally afterward. The chain uses TRBV11-2 and TRBJ2-4; D perhaps matches TRBD1 (5 bases). Material for sequencing was peripheral blood. This sequence originates from a woman aged 40 to 55 with COVID-19, enrolled during active disease. This CDR3 is CASSRAGMENIQYF. Written as DNA, the CDR3 is TGTGCCAGCAGCCGGGCAGGGATGGAAAACATTCAGTACTTC.